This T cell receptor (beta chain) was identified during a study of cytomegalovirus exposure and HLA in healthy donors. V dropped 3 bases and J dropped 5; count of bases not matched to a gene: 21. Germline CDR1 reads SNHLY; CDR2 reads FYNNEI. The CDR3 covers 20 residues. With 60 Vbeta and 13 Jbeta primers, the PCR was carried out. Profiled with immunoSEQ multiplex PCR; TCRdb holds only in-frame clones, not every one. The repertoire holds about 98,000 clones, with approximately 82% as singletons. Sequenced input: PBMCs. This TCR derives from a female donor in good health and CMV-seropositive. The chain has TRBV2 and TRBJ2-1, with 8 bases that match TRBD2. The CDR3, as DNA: TGTGCCAGCAGTGACCCCAAACCCGATCAAGCGGGAGAAAGCAACAATGAGCAGTTCTTC. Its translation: CASSDPKPDQAGESNNEQFF.